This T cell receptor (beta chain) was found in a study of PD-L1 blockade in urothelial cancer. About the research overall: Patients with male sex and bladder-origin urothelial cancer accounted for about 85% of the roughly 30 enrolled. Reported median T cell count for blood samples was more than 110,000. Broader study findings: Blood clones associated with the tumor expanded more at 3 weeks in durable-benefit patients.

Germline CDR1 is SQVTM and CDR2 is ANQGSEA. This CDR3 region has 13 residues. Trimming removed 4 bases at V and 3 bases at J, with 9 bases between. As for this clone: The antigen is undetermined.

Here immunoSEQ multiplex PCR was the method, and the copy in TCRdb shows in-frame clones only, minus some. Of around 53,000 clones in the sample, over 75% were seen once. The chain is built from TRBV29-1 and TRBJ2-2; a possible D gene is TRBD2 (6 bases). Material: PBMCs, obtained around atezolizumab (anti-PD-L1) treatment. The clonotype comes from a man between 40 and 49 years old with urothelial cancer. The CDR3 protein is CSVGRADTGELFF. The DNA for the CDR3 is TGCAGCGTTGGGAGGGCCGACACCGGGGAGCTGTTTTTT.